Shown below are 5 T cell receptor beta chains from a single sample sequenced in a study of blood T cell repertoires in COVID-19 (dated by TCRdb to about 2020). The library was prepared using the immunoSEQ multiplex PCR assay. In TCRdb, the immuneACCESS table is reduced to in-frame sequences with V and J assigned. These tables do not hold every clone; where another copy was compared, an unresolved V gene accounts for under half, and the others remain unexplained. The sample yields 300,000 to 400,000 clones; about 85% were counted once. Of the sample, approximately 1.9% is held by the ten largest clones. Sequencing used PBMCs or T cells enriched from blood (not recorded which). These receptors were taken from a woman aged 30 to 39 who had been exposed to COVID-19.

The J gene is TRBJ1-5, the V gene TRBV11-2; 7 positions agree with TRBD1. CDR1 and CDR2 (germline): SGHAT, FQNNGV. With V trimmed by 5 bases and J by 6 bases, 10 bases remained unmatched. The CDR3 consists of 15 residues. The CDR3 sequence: CASSPVTGKGQPQHF. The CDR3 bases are TGTGCCAGCAGCCCCGTGACAGGGAAAGGTCAGCCCCAGCATTTT.

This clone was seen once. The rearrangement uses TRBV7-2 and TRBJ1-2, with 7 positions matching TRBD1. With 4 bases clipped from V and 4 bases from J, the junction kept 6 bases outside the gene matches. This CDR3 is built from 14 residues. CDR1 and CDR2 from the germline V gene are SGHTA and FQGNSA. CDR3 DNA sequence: TGTGCCAGCAGCTCCCAAACAGGGGTCTATGGCTACACCTTC. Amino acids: CASSSQTGVYGYTF.

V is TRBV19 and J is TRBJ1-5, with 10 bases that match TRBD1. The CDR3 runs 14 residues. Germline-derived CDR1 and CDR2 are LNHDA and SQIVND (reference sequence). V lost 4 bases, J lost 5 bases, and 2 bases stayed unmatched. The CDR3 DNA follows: TGTGCCAGTAGTAGAGGACAGGGGGATCAGCCCCAGCATTTT. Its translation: CASSRGQGDQPQHF.

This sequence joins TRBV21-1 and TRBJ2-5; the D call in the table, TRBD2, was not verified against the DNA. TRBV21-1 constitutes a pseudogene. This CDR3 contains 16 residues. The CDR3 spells CASSIRTSGRVKTQYF. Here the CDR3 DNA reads TGTGCCAGCAGCATCCGGACTAGCGGGAGGGTGAAGACCCAGTACTTC.

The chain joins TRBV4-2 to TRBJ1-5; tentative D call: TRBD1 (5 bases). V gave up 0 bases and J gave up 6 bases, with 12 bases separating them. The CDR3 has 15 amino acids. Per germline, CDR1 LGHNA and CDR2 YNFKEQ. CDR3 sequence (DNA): TGTGCCAGCAGCCAAGATGTCACAGGATTTCAGCCCCAGCATTTT. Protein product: CASSQDVTGFQPQHF.